What follows are 13 T cell receptor beta chains derived from one specimen sequenced in a study of Ad26.COV2.S vaccination and SARS-CoV-2 variants. Using immunoSEQ multiplex PCR, the repertoire was profiled, and TCRdb retains in-frame clones only, with some absent. The sample has a few hundred thousand clones, almost 90% seen once. Treatment described: roughly 19 received Ad26.COV2.S at low or high dose, single or two shots; 5 received placebo; per-sample allocation not given. The samples were gathered on day 63 after the first injection of vaccine or placebo. The sample consisted of peripheral blood, taken in a trial of Ad26.COV2.S vaccine versus placebo. The receptors were gathered from a person between 18 and 59 years old who received the Ad26.COV2.S COVID-19 vaccine or a placebo.

V usage is TRBV4-3 and J usage is TRBJ1-2, with D uncertain. The CDR3 has 14 amino acids. Germline V lookup: CDR1 LGHNA, CDR2 YSLEER. V dropped 1 base and J dropped 9 bases, with 15 bases sitting between them. The chain's CDR3 is CASSQVGLDTSYTF. The CDR3 coding sequence is TGCGCCAGCAGCCAAGTCGGCCTGGATACTAGCTACACCTTC.

V gene TRBV7-2 combines with J gene TRBJ2-1; 7 bases agree with TRBD2. Losses at the gene ends were 1 base for V and 0 bases for J; bases not matched to a gene: 3. Germline CDR1 is SGHTA and CDR2 is FQGNSA. The CDR3 is made up of 16 amino acids. The DNA for the CDR3 is TGTGCCAGCAGCTTAGGCAGCGGGGTCTCCTACAATGAGCAGTTCTTC. As protein: CASSLGSGVSYNEQFF.

The chain has TRBV2 and TRBJ2-7; tentatively, D is TRBD1 or TRBD2 (5 bases each). The germline gives CDR1 SNHLY, CDR2 FYNNEI. The CDR3 is 17 residues long. V dropped 2 bases and J dropped 0 bases, with 17 bases sitting between them. CDR3 region: CASSERGFSGSSYEQYV. The DNA of the CDR3 is TGTGCCAGCAGTGAAAGGGGATTCTCGGGAAGCTCCTACGAGCAGTACGTC.

The gene calls are TRBV6-2 or TRBV6-3 and TRBJ1-1, with 10 positions matching TRBD1. The length of the CDR3 is 17 residues. The ends lost 2 bases at V and 0 bases at J; junction bases unmatched: 6. Germline assignment: CDR1 MNHEY and CDR2 SVGEGT. For the CDR3, the DNA is TGTGCCAGCAGTTACCGTCGGGACAGGGGACTGAACACTGAAGCTTTCTTT. It translates to CASSYRRDRGLNTEAFF.

As for this clone: The same CDR3 can be traced to other DNA sequences in this sample. The chain uses TRBV5-1 and TRBJ1-1, with 10 bases identical to TRBD1. The CDR3 loop spans 14 amino acids. Germline lookup yields CDR1 SGHRS and CDR2 YFSETQ. J lost 4 bases, V lost 0 bases, and 0 bases had no gene match. The CDR3 loop is CASSLGQGATEAFF. The DNA of the CDR3 is TGCGCCAGCAGCTTGGGACAGGGGGCCACTGAAGCTTTCTTT.

The J gene is TRBJ1-1, the V gene TRBV6-5; D remains ambiguous. CDR3 length equals 12 residues. Per germline, CDR1 MNHEY and CDR2 SVGAGI. V dropped 8 bases and J dropped 10 bases, with 17 bases sitting between them. CDR3 DNA sequence: TGTGCCAGCGGCTTGGAAATCAGCACAGCTTTCTTT. This encodes CASGLEISTAFF.

This clone was seen just once. The J gene is TRBJ1-2, the V gene TRBV6-5, with D hard to call. The CDR3 is 11 residues long. CDR1 is MNHEY, CDR2 SVGAGI, per germline. V shed 8 bases and J shed 8 bases, with 12 bases lying between them. CDR3: CASEGRSGYTF. The CDR3 DNA reads as TGTGCCAGCGAGGGTAGGAGCGGCTACACCTTC.

The CDR3 DNA sequence: TGCGCCAGCAGCCCTACCCCGGGACAGGGGTCCTACGAGCAGTACTTC. Translating gives CASSPTPGQGSYEQYF. This chain connects TRBV4-1 to TRBJ2-7, with TRBD1 matching 10 bases. Trimming at V came to 4 bases and at J to 1 base, leaving 7 bases not matched to a gene. Germline V gives CDR1 MGHRA, CDR2 YSYEKL. The length of the CDR3 is 16 residues.

This chain uses TRBV19 with TRBJ1-1; D remains unclear. The germline gives CDR1 LNHDA, CDR2 SQIVND (reference sequence). The CDR3 is 11 amino acids. Trimming cost V 8 bases and J 11 bases, with 15 bases left between them. CDR3 bases: TGTGCCAGTCTATGGAGGAGTTGGGCTTTCTTT. Encoded protein: CASLWRSWAFF.

The J gene is TRBJ1-1, the V gene TRBV9, with D hard to call. Looked up from germline, CDR1 is SGDLS and CDR2 is YYNGEE. The CDR3 sequence is 15 residues long. Trimming took off 4 bases at V and 3 bases at J, with 16 bases between the two ends. CDR3 sequence (DNA): TGTGCCAGCAGCCTGGCTGGTTTGGGCTACACTGAAGCTTTCTTT. It translates to CASSLAGLGYTEAFF.

The chain recombines TRBV7-6 with TRBJ2-2; TRBD2 matches 10 bases. This CDR3 has 18 residues. Germline V gives CDR1 SGHVS, CDR2 FNYEAQ. The J segment lost 0 bases and the V segment lost 3 bases, leaving 7 bases of the junction unmatched. The CDR3 sequence is CASSFYLAGATNTGELFF. Here the CDR3 DNA reads TGTGCCAGCAGCTTCTACCTAGCGGGAGCCACGAACACCGGGGAGCTGTTTTTT. Supplemented by reference TRBV7-6 and TRBJ2-2, the full variable domain reads GAGVSQSPRYKVTKRGQDVALRCDPISGHVSLYWYRQALGQGPEFLTYFNYEAQQDKSGLPNDRFSAERPEGSISTLTIQRTEQRDSAMYRCASSFYLAGATNTGELFFGEGSRLTVL.

The sample holds one count of this clone. V is TRBV4-1 and J is TRBJ2-7; 8 bases are a match to TRBD1. Per germline, CDR1 MGHRA and CDR2 YSYEKL. Unmatched junction bases numbered 14, after V lost 0 bases and J lost 4 bases. The CDR3 contains 18 residues. The CDR3 is CASSQEGVGQGGVYEQYF. In DNA, the CDR3 is TGCGCCAGCAGCCAAGAAGGGGTCGGACAGGGTGGAGTTTACGAGCAGTACTTC.

The chain employs TRBV6-2 or TRBV6-3 and TRBJ1-2; D possibly corresponds to TRBD1 (5 bases). Trimming removed 6 bases at V and 2 bases at J, with 13 bases between. Per the germline V gene, CDR1 is MNHEY and CDR2 is SVGEGT. The CDR3 has 14 residues. In DNA, the CDR3 is TGTGCCAGCAGCGGGAGCCGGGACAACTATGGCTACACCTTC. Translated, it gives CASSGSRDNYGYTF.